Listed below are T cell receptor beta chains from one sample, sequenced in a study of shared clonotypes between healthy human individuals. Clones were read by immunoSEQ multiplex PCR, and TCRdb kept only the in-frame ones, dropping some. Of more than 2 million clones listed, roughly 95% are singletons. Source material: naive CD4+ T cells sorted from blood. The receptors derive from a man between 18 and 35 years old in good health. The CDR3 runs from the conserved cysteine through the conserved F or W.

j_gene | v_gene | CDR3aa
TRBJ2-3 | TRBV4-1 | CASSRGLDRGSTDTQYF
TRBJ1-1 | TRBV5-4 | CASSRDTTEAFF
TRBJ1-3 | TRBV6-5 | CASSYGRGNTIYF
TRBJ1-5 | TRBV5-8 | CASSQEQYNQPQHF
TRBJ1-2 | TRBV28 | CANAAGINYGYTF
TRBJ2-5 | TRBV5-1 | CASSLAGYLGQETQYF
TRBJ2-3 | TRBV11-2 | CASSSQDTQYF
TRBJ2-6 | TRBV27 | CASSLFRPATSSGANVLTF
TRBJ2-3 | TRBV7-8 | CASSPVGGGFTDTQYF
TRBJ2-2 | TRBV6-4 | CASSQIFTRGLGGELFF
TRBJ2-3 | TRBV5-1 | CASSFRTISDTQYF
TRBJ1-2 | TRBV2 | CASSEQNYGYTF
TRBJ2-7 | TRBV19 | CATRGPYEQYF
TRBJ2-7 | TRBV2 | CASSPRAQVSHEQYF
TRBJ1-2 | TRBV11-2 | CASSPSGTGEGYTF